These 25 T cell receptor beta chains originate from one sample sequenced in a study of cytomegalovirus exposure and HLA in healthy donors. PCR amplification relied on 60 Vbeta primers (plus 13 Jbeta primers). Measured with immunoSEQ multiplex PCR; TCRdb has only the in-frame clones, and not every one. The clone table shows roughly 200,000 clones, with the ten largest holding around 1.1%. Sequencing input: PBMCs. These receptors all stem from a girl aged 2-15 years in good health and CMV-seropositive.

The rearrangement uses TRBV10-1 and TRBJ2-5; 7 nucleotides align to TRBD2. Unmatched junction bases numbered 5, after V lost 2 bases and J lost 2 bases. Germline V gives CDR1 WNHNN, CDR2 SYGVQD (reference sequence). The CDR3 loop spans 15 amino acids. Written as DNA, the CDR3 is TGCGCCAGCAGTGAGCCCCCGCGGGAGCAAGAGACCCAGTACTTC. It translates to CASSEPPREQETQYF.

The chain has TRBV6-5 and TRBJ1-4, with TRBD1 as a possible D gene (6 bases). The V gene lost 8 bases and the J gene lost 2 bases, with 15 bases spanning the gap. The CDR3 extends over 15 amino acids. CDR1 MNHEY and CDR2 SVGAGI come from the germline V gene. The CDR3 region has the DNA TGTGCCAGCCGACTCCGGACAGCCACTAATGAAAAACTGTTTTTT. This sequence encodes CASRLRTATNEKLFF.

This chain uses TRBV13 with TRBJ2-3; possible D gene TRBD1, 5 bases. This CDR3 region has 17 residues. The germline gives CDR1 PRHDT, CDR2 FYEKMQ (reference sequence). Trimming left V 5 bases short and J 2 bases short, with 20 bases between. The CDR3 coding sequence is TGTGCCAGCAGCCGTTACAGGTCTCGGACCCTCACAGATACGCAGTATTTT. Its translation: CASSRYRSRTLTDTQYF.

The CDR3 region is CASSVADTQYF. CDR3 DNA sequence: TGTGCCAGCTCGGTGGCAGATACGCAGTATTTT. This sequence joins TRBV25-1 and TRBJ2-3; D ambiguous. The CDR3 length is 11 residues. Per the germline V gene, CDR1 is MGHDK and CDR2 is SYGVNS. The V and J ends lost 8 bases and 4 bases respectively, with 7 bases between them.

The DNA for the CDR3 is TGTGCAAGTCTCCTCGGTGAACCCCACTCCTATAATTCACCCCTCCACTTT. Its translation is CASLLGEPHSYNSPLHF. The chain recombines TRBV12-2 with TRBJ1-6. TRBV12-2 counts as a pseudogene. This CDR3 has 17 residues.

CDR3 nucleotide sequence: TGCGCCAGCAAGTTTCCAGGGGATACTGAAGCTTTCTTT. It is translated as CASKFPGDTEAFF. V and J are TRBV5-1 and TRBJ1-1; D is possibly TRBD1 (6 bases). This CDR3 is 13 amino acids long. In germline, CDR1 is SGHRS, CDR2 YFSETQ. V was cut by 6 bases and J by 5 bases, with 14 bases left in between.

The chain uses TRBV5-1 and TRBJ2-7; D is undetermined. There are 11 residues in the CDR3. The V and J ends lost 5 bases and 0 bases respectively, with 3 bases between them. CDR1 is SGHRS, CDR2 YFSETQ, per germline. The CDR3 DNA reads as TGCGCCAGCAGGGCCTCCTACGAGCAGTACTTC. This codes for CASRASYEQYF.

This sequence joins TRBV7-9 and TRBJ1-1; D perhaps matches TRBD1 (5 bases). The V gene lost 4 bases and the J gene lost 0 bases, with 9 bases spanning the gap. The germline gives CDR1 SEHNR, CDR2 FQNEAQ (reference sequence). CDR3 length: 14 amino acids. Here the CDR3 DNA reads TGTGCCAGCAGCTACAAGACAGTGAACACTGAAGCTTTCTTT. Translating it yields CASSYKTVNTEAFF.

The CDR3 loop is CAWSPGAVDEQFF. The CDR3 DNA reads as TGTGCCTGGTCGCCAGGGGCGGTCGATGAGCAGTTCTTC. The chain carries TRBV30 and TRBJ2-1; a weak D match, TRBD1 (6 bases). The V gene's germline CDR1 is GTSNPN and CDR2 SVGIG (reference sequence). Deletions cut 5 bases from V and 8 bases from J, with 16 bases between. CDR3 length: 13 amino acids.

The chain links TRBV28 to TRBJ2-5, with 12 nucleotides matching TRBD1. This CDR3 is built from 18 residues. Germline CDR1 reads MDHEN; CDR2 reads SYDVKM. V was pared by 4 bases and J by 2 bases, with 11 bases of the junction left unmatched. CDR3 sequence (DNA): TGTGCCAGCAGTTCGACCGGGACAGGGGGCCCTCTACAAGAGACCCAGTACTTC. Amino acids: CASSSTGTGGPLQETQYF.

CDR3 bases: TGTGCCAGCAGCCTACCTCCTGGAAACACCATATATTTT. It codes for CASSLPPGNTIYF. The chain recombines TRBV7-2 with TRBJ1-3; D gene unclear. Trimming cost V 5 bases and J 2 bases, with 7 bases left between them. The CDR3 totals 13 residues. CDR1 and CDR2 (germline): SGHTA, FQGNSA.

This chain uses TRBV7-2 with TRBJ2-3; 14 positions match TRBD2. V lost 4 bases and J lost 7; bases outside the gene matches: 10. The CDR3 loop spans 17 amino acids. The germline V gene has CDR1 SGHTA and CDR2 FQGNSA. The CDR3 sequence: CASSSRIGTSGRNTQYF. The CDR3 region has the DNA TGTGCCAGCAGCTCTCGAATTGGGACTAGCGGGAGAAATACGCAGTATTTT. Combining the CDR3 with reference TRBV7-2 and TRBJ2-3 gives the whole variable domain GAGVSQSPSNKVTEKGKDVELRCDPISGHTALYWYRQSLGQGLEFLIYFQGNSAPDKSGLPSDRFSAERTGGSVSTLTIQRTQQEDSAVYLCASSSRIGTSGRNTQYFGPGTRLTVL.

V gene TRBV27 combines with J gene TRBJ1-6, with D perhaps TRBD1 (6 bases). V was cut by 7 bases and J by 5 bases, with 18 bases left in between. The CDR3 has 16 residues. CDR1 is MNHEY, CDR2 SMNVEV, per germline (reference sequence). The CDR3 DNA reads as TGTGCCAGCACACACCTTACAGGGTCCAATAATTCACCCCTCCACTTT. This codes for CASTHLTGSNNSPLHF.

The rearrangement joins TRBV4-1 to TRBJ2-7, with 10 bases matching TRBD1. V was clipped by 2 bases and J by 9 bases; unmatched bases: 10. This CDR3 has 15 amino acids. CDR1 is MGHRA, CDR2 YSYEKL, per germline. The DNA of the CDR3 is TGCGCCAGCAGCCAATCGACAGGGGGCCTAGTCGGGCAGTACTTC. It codes for CASSQSTGGLVGQYF.

The chain has TRBV6-1 and TRBJ2-3, with D hard to call. The CDR3 contains 11 residues. The germline V gene encodes CDR1 MNHNS and CDR2 SASEGT. The ends were cut back, 2 bases at V and 6 bases at J, with 3 bases in the middle. CDR3 nucleotide sequence: TGTGCCAGCAGTGAACGGGATACGCAGTATTTT. Its translation is CASSERDTQYF.

V usage is TRBV12-5 and J usage is TRBJ1-1, with D possibly being TRBD1 (6 bases). The length of the CDR3 is 13 residues. Trimming shortened V by 4 bases and J by 5 bases, and 11 bases separated the two germline ends. Germline CDR1 and CDR2: LGHNT and FRNRAP. The CDR3 DNA follows: TGTGCTAGTGGTTCAGGACAGTTTACTGAAGCTTTCTTT. Its protein is CASGSGQFTEAFF.

The CDR3 nucleotides are TGCGCCAGCAGAATCGCGGGAGGGGTCCCCACCGGGGAGCTGTTTTTT. As protein: CASRIAGGVPTGELFF. The V call is TRBV5-1, the J call TRBJ2-2, with 9 positions matching TRBD2. The CDR3 is made up of 16 amino acids. Germline V gene data show CDR1 as SGHRS and CDR2 as YFSETQ. Unmatched junction bases numbered 9, after V lost 5 bases and J lost 4 bases.

The chain carries TRBV5-6 and TRBJ2-1, with 10 positions matching TRBD2. Germline trimming cut 2 bases from V and 0 bases from J; bases unmatched to any gene: 5. CDR1 and CDR2 from the germline V gene are SGHDT and YYEEEE. The CDR3 covers 17 residues. The chain's CDR3 is CASSLTSGTYSYNEQFF. In DNA, the CDR3 is TGTGCCAGCAGCTTAACTAGCGGGACATACTCCTACAATGAGCAGTTCTTC.

This chain uses TRBV11-3 with TRBJ2-2; tentatively, D is TRBD1 (7 bases). There are 18 residues in the CDR3. Germline V gives CDR1 SGHNT, CDR2 YENEEA. Trimming shortened V by 6 bases and J by 0 bases, and 20 bases separated the two germline ends. The CDR3 is CASSLGGWDSSNTGELFF. The CDR3 DNA reads TGTGCCAGCAGTCTAGGGGGCTGGGACTCTTCGAACACCGGGGAGCTGTTTTTT.

The J gene is TRBJ1-1, the V gene TRBV19; perhaps TRBD1 as D (6 bases). Trimming stripped 5 bases from V and 1 base from J, with 14 bases between. CDR3 size: 15 residues. Germline V gives CDR1 LNHDA, CDR2 SQIVND (reference sequence). CDR3 residues: CASSWGGQRNTEAFF. As DNA, the CDR3 is TGTGCCAGTAGTTGGGGGGGGCAGCGGAACACTGAAGCTTTCTTT.

The V and J genes are TRBV29-1 and TRBJ1-2; 9 bases fit TRBD1. Looked up from germline, CDR1 is SQVTM and CDR2 is ANQGSEA. J gave up 4 bases and V 7 bases, and 7 bases lay outside the gene matches. This CDR3 is built from 13 residues. The CDR3 protein is CSAGQGGGYGYTF. In DNA, the CDR3 is TGCAGCGCGGGACAGGGAGGTGGCTATGGCTACACCTTC.

The rearrangement uses TRBV10-2 and TRBJ2-5, with 15 bases identical to TRBD2. CDR3 length: 18 amino acids. Germline V lookup: CDR1 WSHSY, CDR2 SAAADI. The V segment lost 3 bases and the J segment 2 bases; nucleotides outside the gene matches: 7. DNA for the CDR3: TGCGCCAGCAGTGACTGGACTAGCGGGAGGGCCCGGCAAGAGACCCAGTACTTC. Translation: CASSDWTSGRARQETQYF.

The chain recombines TRBV5-4 with TRBJ1-2; 7 bases map to TRBD1. CDR1 and CDR2 (germline): SGHNT, YYREEE (reference sequence). This CDR3 spans 14 amino acids. The V gene end was trimmed by 1 base and the J gene end by 4 bases; junction bases not matched to a gene: 4. The CDR3: CASSLNTGVYGYTF. The CDR3 DNA sequence: TGTGCCAGCAGCTTGAACACAGGGGTCTATGGCTACACCTTC.

CDR3 in amino acids: CASSEQGNTGELFF. CDR3 bases: TGCGCCAGCAGTGAGCAGGGGAACACCGGGGAGCTGTTTTTT. The chain carries TRBV5-1 and TRBJ2-2, with D perhaps TRBD1 (5 bases). The V and J ends lost 5 bases and 1 base respectively, with 9 bases between them. This CDR3 is built from 14 residues. Looked up from germline, CDR1 is SGHRS and CDR2 is YFSETQ.

J is TRBJ2-1 and V is TRBV29-1, with a tentative D call TRBD2 (6 bases). The CDR3 extends over 15 amino acids. Germline loops: CDR1 SQVTM, CDR2 ANQGSEA. Trimming took off 6 bases at V and 7 bases at J, with 22 bases between the two ends. CDR3 sequence: CSVAPRLAVGNEQFF. DNA for the CDR3: TGCAGCGTGGCCCCTCGGTTAGCGGTGGGGAATGAGCAGTTCTTC.